A single T cell receptor (beta chain) is shown here with its context. The antigen is undetermined. This record comes from a study of beta chain features in type 1 diabetes. Reverse transcription of all isolated RNA meant that expressed TCRB transcripts were sequenced. Profiling relied on immunoSEQ multiplex PCR, and the TCRdb table lists in-frame clones only, not all of them. The table lists 200,000 to 250,000 clones, more than 65% of them singletons. Study-level results: Cells that show high TCR expression could be over-represented by cDNA sequencing. When VDJ junctions were examined, type 1 diabetes patients showed fewer insertions and more deletions. The study found moderately but significantly shorter TCRB CDR3s in all four CD4+ subsets of Type 1 diabetes patients.

Germline CDR1 reads SGHAT; CDR2 reads FQNNGV. Trimming took off 5 bases at V and 3 bases at J, with 8 bases between the two ends. The CDR3 spans 12 residues. This receptor was taken from a man in his thirties or forties in good health. This chain connects TRBV11-2 to TRBJ2-7; D gene ambiguous. The specimen sequenced was naive CD4+ T cells from blood. CDR3: CASSRHLYEQYF. CDR3 sequence (DNA): TGTGCCAGCAGCCGACACCTCTACGAGCAGTACTTC.